The next 21 T cell receptor beta chains were all read from a single sample in a study of shared clonotypes between healthy human individuals. TCRdb keeps only in-frame clones here, not all; method: immunoSEQ multiplex PCR. The sample has some 2 million clones, roughly 94% seen once. Sequencing was performed on naive CD4+ T cells sorted from blood. This sample's subset: CD45RA+ positively selected. The receptors were gathered from a man between 18 and 35 years old in good health.

The chain has TRBV18 and TRBJ1-1; D ambiguous. Germline CDR1 is KGHSH and CDR2 is LQKENI. V lost 3 bases and J lost 0, with 8 bases in between. The CDR3 totals 14 residues. The DNA for the CDR3 is TGTGCCAGCTCACCCGAGGAGTTGAACACTGAAGCTTTCTTT. Encoded protein: CASSPEELNTEAFF.

The chain links TRBV11-3 to TRBJ2-2; D is possibly TRBD1 (6 bases). The V gene's germline CDR1 is SGHNT and CDR2 YENEEA. Trimming left V 3 bases short and J 7 bases short, with 15 bases between. The CDR3 is 15 residues long. CDR3 in amino acids: CASSFRSADSGELFF. CDR3 nucleotides: TGTGCCAGCAGCTTCCGCTCTGCGGACAGCGGGGAGCTGTTTTTT.

The chain has TRBV28 and TRBJ2-2; unclear D gene. The V end lost 5 bases, the J end lost 5 bases, and 3 bases lay between the germline ends. The CDR3 is made up of 11 amino acids. From germline, CDR1 is MDHEN and CDR2 SYDVKM. CDR3 loop: CASSGTGELFF. The CDR3 DNA reads as TGTGCCAGCAGTGGGACCGGGGAGCTGTTTTTT.

The J gene is TRBJ2-1, the V gene TRBV7-9, with 8 bases that match TRBD2. V lost 2 bases to trimming and J lost 4 bases; unmatched junction nucleotides: 13. The germline gives CDR1 SEHNR, CDR2 FQNEAQ (reference sequence). The CDR3 is made up of 18 amino acids. CDR3 nucleotides: TGTGCCAGCAGCTTATCCAGAGGCGGGAGGATTTCTTACAATGAGCAGTTCTTC. It encodes CASSLSRGGRISYNEQFF.

The rearrangement uses TRBV9 and TRBJ1-5, with unresolved D. Trimming stripped 1 base from V and 2 bases from J, with 13 bases between. The CDR3 sequence is 16 residues long. Germline CDR1 is SGDLS and CDR2 is YYNGEE. CDR3 DNA: TGTGCCAGCAGCGTACGGGTCGCTGGGGGCAATCAGCCCCAGCATTTT. This gives the protein CASSVRVAGGNQPQHF.

V gene TRBV2 combines with J gene TRBJ2-5; 7 bases agree with TRBD1. V lost 7 bases to trimming and J lost 4 bases; unmatched junction nucleotides: 9. The germline V gene encodes CDR1 SNHLY and CDR2 FYNNEI. The CDR3 length is 14 residues. The chain's CDR3 is CASILTGKGETQYF. CDR3 nucleotide sequence: TGTGCCAGCATCCTGACAGGGAAAGGAGAGACCCAGTACTTC.

The chain employs TRBV27 and TRBJ1-1; tentative D call: TRBD1 (6 bases). The germline V and J ends were trimmed by 7 bases and 11 bases, with 17 bases remaining between them. The length of the CDR3 is 12 residues. The V gene's germline CDR1 is MNHEY and CDR2 SMNVEV (reference sequence). CDR3 nucleotide sequence: TGTGCCAGCATTACTATCGGGGGGCGCGCTTTCTTT. Its protein product is CASITIGGRAFF.

Points on this clone: A much larger clone lies a single base off, so this may be a read error. Other DNA sequences in this sample translate to the same CDR3. The V gene is TRBV5-1, the J gene TRBJ1-2; D is undetermined. Germline CDR1 SGHRS, CDR2 YFSETQ. The CDR3 extends over 13 amino acids. Trimming stripped 0 bases from V and 2 bases from J, with 5 bases between. The CDR3 sequence is CASSLEGNYGYTF. As DNA, the CDR3 is TGCGCCAGCAGCTTGGAAGGGAACTATGGCTACACCTTC.

To note about this clone: Possible read error: a much larger clone is one base away. This CDR3 is also generated by other DNA sequences in the sample. The rearrangement uses TRBV7-2 and TRBJ2-7; 9 bases map to TRBD1. CDR1 and CDR2 from the germline V gene are SGHTA and FQGNSA. The CDR3 extends over 12 amino acids. The CDR3, as DNA: TGCGCCAGCAGCACAGGGGGCCACGAGCAGTACTTC. This translates into CASSTGGHEQYF. Full variable domain (remainder filled in from reference TRBV7-2 and TRBJ2-7): GAGVSQSPSNKVTEKGKDVELRCDPISGHTALYWYRQSLGQGLEFLIYFQGNSAPDKSGLPSDRFSAERTGGSVSTLTIQRTQQEDSAVYLCASSTGGHEQYFGPGTRLTVT.

Comment on this clone: Other nucleotide sequences from this sample produce the same CDR3. V and J are TRBV27 and TRBJ2-3; weak D call: TRBD2 (5 bases). The CDR3 spans 14 residues. The germline gives CDR1 MNHEY, CDR2 SMNVEV (reference sequence). The germline V and J ends were trimmed by 5 bases and 2 bases, with 11 bases remaining between them. The CDR3 bases are TGTGCCAGCAGTCTTGGACTGTACACAGATACGCAGTATTTT. Amino acid sequence: CASSLGLYTDTQYF.

V is TRBV5-1 and J is TRBJ1-1; D remains unclear. The length of the CDR3 is 13 residues. V lost 0 bases and J 7 bases, leaving 10 bases between the germline ends. Germline values: CDR1 SGHRS, CDR2 YFSETQ. In DNA, the CDR3 is TGCGCCAGCAGCTTGGAACAAATACTTGAAGCTTTCTTT. Translated: CASSLEQILEAFF.

This chain joins TRBV11-2 and TRBJ2-2, with D possibly being TRBD2 (6 bases). The CDR3 has 14 amino acids. V lost 7 bases, J lost 5 bases, and 14 bases lay in between. Germline CDR1 reads SGHAT; CDR2 reads FQNNGV. The CDR3 is CASTNGRGTGELFF. In DNA, the CDR3 is TGTGCCAGCACCAACGGCCGGGGGACCGGGGAGCTGTTTTTT.

The DNA of the CDR3 is TGTGCCAGCAGTTACTCGCGGGAGGGCCGTAACAATGAGCAGTTCTTC. It specifies CASSYSREGRNNEQFF. The chain employs TRBV6-6 and TRBJ2-1, with 9 bases identical to TRBD2. Germline CDR1 reads MNHNY; CDR2 reads SVGAGI (reference sequence). The CDR3 length is 16 residues. V trimming: 0 bases; J trimming: 5 bases; junction bases outside the gene matches: 5.

This chain joins TRBV7-2 and TRBJ1-6, with 8 bases identical to TRBD1. Looked up from germline, CDR1 is SGHTA and CDR2 is FQGNSA. This CDR3 has 15 residues. The V and J ends lost 0 bases and 10 bases, in that order; junction bases with no gene match: 5. The CDR3: CASSLAAGGHSPLHF. As DNA, the CDR3 is TGTGCCAGCAGCTTAGCGGCAGGGGGCCACTCACCCCTCCACTTT.

This clone was detected only once. The chain couples TRBV14 to TRBJ2-7; 8 bases align to TRBD1. The ends lost 3 bases at V and 2 bases at J; junction bases unmatched: 6. The CDR3 is made up of 15 amino acids. Germline loops: CDR1 SGHDN, CDR2 FVKESK. CDR3 amino acids: CASSQYRGSTYEQYF. CDR3 nucleotides: TGTGCCAGCAGCCAGTACAGGGGGTCTACCTACGAGCAGTACTTC.

The chain couples TRBV28 to TRBJ2-3; TRBD2 aligns across 15 bases. Trimming removed 5 bases from V and 8 bases from J; junction bases left unmatched: 5. The CDR3 is made up of 15 amino acids. Germline CDR1 MDHEN, CDR2 SYDVKM. CDR3 sequence: CASSRTSGGASTQYF. Here the CDR3 DNA reads TGTGCCAGCAGTCGGACTAGCGGGGGGGCCAGTACGCAGTATTTT. The full variable domain, completed using reference TRBV28 and TRBJ2-3, is DVKVTQSSRYLVKRTGEKVFLECVQDMDHENMFWYRQDPGLGLRLIYFSYDVKMKEKGDIPEGYSVSREKKERFSLILESASTNQTSMYLCASSRTSGGASTQYFGPGTRLTVL.

The chain carries TRBV13 and TRBJ1-6; no clear D. Trimming left V 4 bases short and J 9 bases short, with 10 bases between. CDR1 is PRHDT and CDR2 is FYEKMQ in the germline V gene (reference sequence). This CDR3 is 13 amino acids long. CDR3 sequence: CASSSQLGSPLHF. In nucleotides, the CDR3 is TGTGCCAGCAGCTCCCAACTCGGTTCACCCCTCCACTTT.

The V and J genes are TRBV29-1 and TRBJ2-6; TRBD1 matches at 9 bases. Germline V lookup: CDR1 SQVTM, CDR2 ANQGSEA. This CDR3 contains 15 residues. Trimming removed 7 bases from V and 0 bases from J; junction bases left unmatched: 4. In nucleotides, the CDR3 is TGCAGCGCCGGGACAGGGTTCTCTGGGGCCAACGTCCTGACTTTC. Its protein is CSAGTGFSGANVLTF.

This sequence joins TRBV5-6 and TRBJ1-5; the D gene is possibly TRBD1 (5 bases). Trimming shortened V by 4 bases and J by 0 bases, and 23 bases separated the two germline ends. Germline CDR1 is SGHDT and CDR2 is YYEEEE. The CDR3 is 19 amino acids. The CDR3 sequence: CASSRGVAELGYSNQPQHF. The CDR3 DNA reads TGTGCCAGCAGCCGGGGCGTGGCAGAACTAGGCTATAGCAATCAGCCCCAGCATTTT. Using reference TRBV5-6 and TRBJ1-5 for the parts outside the CDR3, the full variable domain is DAGVTQSPTHLIKTRGQQVTLRCSPKSGHDTVSWYQQALGQGPQFIFQYYEEEERQRGNFPDRFSGHQFPNYSSELNVNALLLGDSALYLCASSRGVAELGYSNQPQHFGDGTRLSIL.

The chain recombines TRBV10-2 with TRBJ2-3; 8 bases line up with TRBD2. Germline CDR1 WSHSY, CDR2 SAAADI. The length of the CDR3 is 16 residues. The V and J ends lost 1 base and 2 bases, in that order; junction bases with no gene match: 5. The DNA of the CDR3 is TGCGCCAGCAGTGAGTTCGGACTAGCTTACACAGATACGCAGTATTTT. Translating it yields CASSEFGLAYTDTQYF.

The chain recombines TRBV25-1 with TRBJ2-5, with 11 bases fitting TRBD1. Germline assignment: CDR1 MGHDK and CDR2 SYGVNS. The length of the CDR3 is 15 residues. The trim removed 5 bases at V and 5 bases at J, leaving 7 bases unmatched. The CDR3 DNA reads as TGTGCCAGCAGTAGATGGACAGGGGGCGATGAGACCCAGTACTTC. It translates to CASSRWTGGDETQYF.